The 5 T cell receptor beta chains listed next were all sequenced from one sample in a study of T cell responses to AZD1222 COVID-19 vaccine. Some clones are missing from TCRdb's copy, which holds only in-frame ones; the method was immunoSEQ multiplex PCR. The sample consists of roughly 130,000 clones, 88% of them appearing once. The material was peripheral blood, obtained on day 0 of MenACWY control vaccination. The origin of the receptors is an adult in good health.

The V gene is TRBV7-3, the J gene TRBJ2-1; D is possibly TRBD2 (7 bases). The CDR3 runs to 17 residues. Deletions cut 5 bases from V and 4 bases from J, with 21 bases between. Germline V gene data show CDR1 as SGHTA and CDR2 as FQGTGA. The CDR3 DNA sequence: TGTGCCAGCAGCCCTCGGCCTAGCGGAGGGGGATACAATGAGCAGTTCTTC. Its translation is CASSPRPSGGGYNEQFF.

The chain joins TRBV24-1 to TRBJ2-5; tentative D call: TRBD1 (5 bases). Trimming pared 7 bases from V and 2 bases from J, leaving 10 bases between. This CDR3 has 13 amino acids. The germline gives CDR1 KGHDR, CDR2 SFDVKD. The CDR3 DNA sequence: TGTGCCACCAGCCCAGGGCTTCAAGAGACCCAGTACTTC. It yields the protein CATSPGLQETQYF.

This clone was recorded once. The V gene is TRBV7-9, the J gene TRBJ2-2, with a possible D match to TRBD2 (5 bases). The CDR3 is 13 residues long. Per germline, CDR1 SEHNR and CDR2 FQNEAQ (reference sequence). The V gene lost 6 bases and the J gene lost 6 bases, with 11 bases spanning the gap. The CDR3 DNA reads TGTGCCAGCAGGGGAGTAAACTCCGGGGAGCTGTTTTTT. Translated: CASRGVNSGELFF. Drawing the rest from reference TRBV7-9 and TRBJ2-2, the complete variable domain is DTGVSQNPRHKITKRGQNVTFRCDPISEHNRLYWYRQTLGQGPEFLTYFQNEAQLEKSRLLSDRFSAERPKGSFSTLEIQRTEQGDSAMYLCASRGVNSGELFFGEGSRLTVL.

This CDR3 is CASSEGGAYEQYF. In DNA form, the CDR3 reads TGTGCCAGCAGTGAGGGAGGTGCCTACGAGCAGTACTTC. The chain uses TRBV6-1 and TRBJ2-7; the D gene is possibly TRBD2 (6 bases). The ends were cut back, 3 bases at V and 2 bases at J, with 8 bases in the middle. Germline assignment: CDR1 MNHNS and CDR2 SASEGT. The CDR3 extends over 13 amino acids.

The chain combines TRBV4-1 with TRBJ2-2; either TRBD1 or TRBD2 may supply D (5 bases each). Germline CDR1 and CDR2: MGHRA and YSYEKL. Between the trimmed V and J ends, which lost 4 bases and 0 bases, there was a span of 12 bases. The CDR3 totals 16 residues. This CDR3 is CASSPFGAANTGELFF. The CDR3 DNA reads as TGCGCCAGCAGCCCATTCGGGGCGGCGAACACCGGGGAGCTGTTTTTT.